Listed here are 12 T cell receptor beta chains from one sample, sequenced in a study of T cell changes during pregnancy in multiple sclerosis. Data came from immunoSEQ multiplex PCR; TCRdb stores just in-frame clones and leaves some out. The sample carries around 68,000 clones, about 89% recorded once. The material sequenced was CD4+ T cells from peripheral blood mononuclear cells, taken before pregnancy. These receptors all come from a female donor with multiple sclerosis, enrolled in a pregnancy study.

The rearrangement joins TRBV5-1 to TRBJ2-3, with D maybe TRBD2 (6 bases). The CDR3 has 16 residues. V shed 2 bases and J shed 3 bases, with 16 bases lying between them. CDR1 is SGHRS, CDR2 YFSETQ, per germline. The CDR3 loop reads CASSFRLAEKTDTQYF. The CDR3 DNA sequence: TGCGCCAGCAGCTTTCGATTAGCGGAGAAGACAGATACGCAGTATTTT.

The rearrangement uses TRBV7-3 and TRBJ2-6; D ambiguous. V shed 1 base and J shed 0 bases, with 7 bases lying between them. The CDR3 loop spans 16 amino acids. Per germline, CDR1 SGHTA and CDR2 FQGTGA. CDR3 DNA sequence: TGTGCCAGCAGCTTAATCGCGGTCTCTGGGGCCAACGTCCTGACTTTC. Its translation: CASSLIAVSGANVLTF. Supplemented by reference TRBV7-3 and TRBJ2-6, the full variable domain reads GAGVSQTPSNKVTEKGKYVELRCDPISGHTALYWYRQSLGQGPEFLIYFQGTGAADDSGLPNDRFFAVRPEGSVSTLKIQRTERGDSAVYLCASSLIAVSGANVLTFGAGSRLTVL.

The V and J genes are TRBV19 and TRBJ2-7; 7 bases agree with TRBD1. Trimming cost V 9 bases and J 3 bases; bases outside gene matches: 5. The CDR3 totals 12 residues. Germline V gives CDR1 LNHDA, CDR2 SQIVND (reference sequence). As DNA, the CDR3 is TGTGCCAGCCGGGACAGTGGCTACGAGCAGTACTTC. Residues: CASRDSGYEQYF.

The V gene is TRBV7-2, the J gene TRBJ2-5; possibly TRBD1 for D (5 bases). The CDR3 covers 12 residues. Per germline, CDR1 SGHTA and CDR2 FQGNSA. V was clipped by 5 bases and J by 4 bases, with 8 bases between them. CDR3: CASSQGGETQYF. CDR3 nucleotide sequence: TGTGCCAGCAGCCAGGGTGGAGAGACCCAGTACTTC.

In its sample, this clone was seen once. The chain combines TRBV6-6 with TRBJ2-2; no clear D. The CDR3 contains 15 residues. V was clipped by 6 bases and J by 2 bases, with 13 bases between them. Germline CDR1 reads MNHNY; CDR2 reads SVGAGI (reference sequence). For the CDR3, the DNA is TGTGCCAGCAGATACGGCCCCCCAAACACCGGGGAGCTGTTTTTT. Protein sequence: CASRYGPPNTGELFF.

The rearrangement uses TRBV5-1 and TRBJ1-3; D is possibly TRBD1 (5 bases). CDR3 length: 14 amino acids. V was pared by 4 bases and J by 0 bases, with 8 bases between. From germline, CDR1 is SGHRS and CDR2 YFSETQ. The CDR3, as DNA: TGCGCCAGCAGCGCCGGGGGCTCTGGAAACACCATATATTTT. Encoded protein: CASSAGGSGNTIYF.

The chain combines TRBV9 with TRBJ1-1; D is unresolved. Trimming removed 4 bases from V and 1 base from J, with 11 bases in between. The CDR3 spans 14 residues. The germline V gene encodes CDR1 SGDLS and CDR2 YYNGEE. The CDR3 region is CASSPRAQNTEAFF. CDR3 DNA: TGTGCCAGCAGCCCGAGAGCGCAGAACACTGAAGCTTTCTTT.

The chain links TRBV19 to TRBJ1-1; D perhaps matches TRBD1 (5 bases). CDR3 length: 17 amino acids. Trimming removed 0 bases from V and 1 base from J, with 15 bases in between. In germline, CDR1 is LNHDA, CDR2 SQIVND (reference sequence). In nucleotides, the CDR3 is TGTGCCAGTAGTATAGATCCGGGGGGACGAAGGAACACTGAAGCTTTCTTT. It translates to CASSIDPGGRRNTEAFF.

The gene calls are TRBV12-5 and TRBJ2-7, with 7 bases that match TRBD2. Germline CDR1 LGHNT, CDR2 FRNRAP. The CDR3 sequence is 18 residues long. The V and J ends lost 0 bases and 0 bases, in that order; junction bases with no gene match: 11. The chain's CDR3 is CASGLVLAGRGFSYEQYF. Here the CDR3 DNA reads TGTGCTAGTGGTTTGGTACTTGCGGGGCGGGGGTTCTCCTACGAGCAGTACTTC.

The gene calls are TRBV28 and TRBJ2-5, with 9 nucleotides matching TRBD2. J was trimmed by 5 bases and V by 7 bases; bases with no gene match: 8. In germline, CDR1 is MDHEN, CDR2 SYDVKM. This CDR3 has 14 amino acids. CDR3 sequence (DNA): TGTGCCAGCACGACGCGGGAGGGCACGGAGACCCAGTACTTC. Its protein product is CASTTREGTETQYF. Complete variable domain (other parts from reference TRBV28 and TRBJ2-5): DVKVTQSSRYLVKRTGEKVFLECVQDMDHENMFWYRQDPGLGLRLIYFSYDVKMKEKGDIPEGYSVSREKKERFSLILESASTNQTSMYLCASTTREGTETQYFGPGTRLLVL.

The CDR3: CASRPYTGVGNTIYF. CDR3 DNA: TGCGCCAGCAGACCATATACAGGGGTTGGAAACACCATATATTTT. The chain employs TRBV4-1 and TRBJ1-3, with TRBD1 identical over 7 bases. CDR1 and CDR2 from the germline V gene are MGHRA and YSYEKL. The CDR3 consists of 15 residues. The V and J ends lost 6 bases and 3 bases, in that order; junction bases with no gene match: 8.

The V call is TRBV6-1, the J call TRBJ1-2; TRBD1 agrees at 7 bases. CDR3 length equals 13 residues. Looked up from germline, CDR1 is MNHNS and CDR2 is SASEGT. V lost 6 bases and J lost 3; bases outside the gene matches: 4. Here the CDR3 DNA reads TGTGCCAGCAGCCCAGGGACAGACTATGGCTACACCTTC. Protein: CASSPGTDYGYTF.